Shown below are 17 T cell receptor beta chains from a single sample sequenced in a study of T cell responses to AZD1222 COVID-19 vaccine. Here immunoSEQ multiplex PCR was the method, and the copy in TCRdb shows in-frame clones only, minus some. The data show some 130,000 clones, with roughly 93% seen just once and 5.4% held by the top ten. The source was peripheral blood, collected on day 0 of AZD1222 vaccination. The receptor source for this set is an adult in good health.

The CDR3 reads CASSLRDGNIQYF. CDR3 in DNA: TGTGCCAGCAGCTTGAGGGACGGTAACATTCAGTACTTC. The rearrangement links TRBV5-4 to TRBJ2-4; D is perhaps TRBD1 or TRBD2 (5 bases each). Germline lookup yields CDR1 SGHNT and CDR2 YYREEE (reference sequence). Trimming cost V 1 base and J 7 bases, with 9 bases left between them. The CDR3 totals 13 residues.

The genes are TRBV12-3 or TRBV12-4 and TRBJ1-1; no reliable D call. Trimming took 3 bases from V and 0 from J, leaving 5 bases between them. The CDR3 covers 13 residues. CDR3 nucleotides: TGTGCCAGCAGTTTGGGGTTGAACACTGAAGCTTTCTTT. Translated, it gives CASSLGLNTEAFF.

V gene TRBV28 combines with J gene TRBJ1-6; the D gene is possibly TRBD1 (5 bases). CDR1 MDHEN and CDR2 SYDVKM come from the germline V gene. V dropped 3 bases and J dropped 6 bases, with 12 bases sitting between them. The CDR3 covers 15 residues. The CDR3 DNA is TGTGCCAGCAGTTTGGCCGGGACGGCTAATTCACCCCTCCACTTT. The encoded protein is CASSLAGTANSPLHF.

CDR3 amino acids: CASSLSDGYTF. CDR3 coding DNA: TGTGCCAGCAGTTTATCGGATGGCTACACCTTC. This rearrangement joins TRBV28 to TRBJ1-2; D unclear. The V end was cut by 1 base, the J end by 6 bases, with 3 bases between. The CDR3 length is 11 residues. Looked up from germline, CDR1 is MDHEN and CDR2 is SYDVKM.

The chain joins TRBV14 to TRBJ2-2; D is possibly TRBD2 (6 bases). V dropped 4 bases and J dropped 0 bases, with 15 bases sitting between them. The CDR3 covers 17 residues. Germline V CDR1 and CDR2: SGHDN, FVKESK. The CDR3 reads CASSPRGAGTNTGELFF. In DNA form, the CDR3 reads TGTGCCAGCAGCCCCCGGGGAGCGGGCACGAACACCGGGGAGCTGTTTTTT.

This sequence joins TRBV3-1 (or the pseudogene TRBV3-2) and TRBJ2-1; 8 nucleotides agree with TRBD1. The CDR3 runs 18 residues. Looked up from germline, CDR1 is LGHDT and CDR2 is YNNKEL (reference sequence). J gave up 3 bases and V 0 bases, and 10 bases lay outside the gene matches. Written as DNA, the CDR3 is TGTGCCAGCAGCCAAGATCAGGTCTACAGGGGGAACTACAATGAGCAGTTCTTC. It encodes CASSQDQVYRGNYNEQFF.

The rearrangement joins TRBV9 to TRBJ1-1; 10 positions agree with TRBD1. The CDR3 has 13 amino acids. With V trimmed by 0 bases and J by 10 bases, 3 bases remained unmatched. Germline lookup yields CDR1 SGDLS and CDR2 YYNGEE. CDR3 coding DNA: TGTGCCAGCAGCGTAGGACAGGGGGCGCGAGCTTTCTTT. Translated, it gives CASSVGQGARAFF.

The chain carries TRBV12-3 or TRBV12-4 and TRBJ1-1; D is uncertain. CDR3 length: 13 amino acids. Between the trimmed V and J ends, which lost 3 bases and 2 bases, there was a span of 7 bases. This CDR3 reads CASSFGRNTEAFF. The CDR3 DNA is TGTGCCAGCAGTTTTGGGAGAAACACTGAAGCTTTCTTT.

The CDR3 sequence is CASSLDQGSQFF. DNA of the CDR3: TGTGCCAGCAGCTTAGACCAAGGGTCGCAGTTCTTC. The chain uses TRBV7-3 and TRBJ2-1, with D unresolved. The germline V gene has CDR1 SGHTA and CDR2 FQGTGA. The ends were cut back, 2 bases at V and 12 bases at J, with 11 bases in the middle. The CDR3 has 12 residues.

The rearrangement links TRBV18 to TRBJ1-1; tentatively, D is TRBD1 (6 bases). The CDR3 is 13 residues long. CDR1 is KGHSH and CDR2 is LQKENI in the germline V gene. V was cut by 5 bases and J by 6 bases, with 13 bases left in between. The CDR3 loop reads CASSTGTGSEAFF. DNA for the CDR3: TGTGCCAGCTCAACCGGTACAGGGTCTGAAGCTTTCTTT.

V and J are TRBV9 and TRBJ2-1; the match to TRBD1 covers 9 bases. V trimming: 3 bases; J trimming: 5 bases; junction bases outside the gene matches: 9. CDR1 and CDR2 from the germline V gene are SGDLS and YYNGEE. CDR3 size: 16 residues. CDR3 DNA sequence: TGTGCCAGCAGCGAATACAGGGGGCTAGGAGACAATGAGCAGTTCTTC. Its protein is CASSEYRGLGDNEQFF. Filled out from reference TRBV9 and TRBJ2-1, the complete variable domain reads DSGVTQTPKHLITATGQRVTLRCSPRSGDLSVYWYQQSLDQGLQFLIQYYNGEERAKGNILERFSAQQFPDLHSELNLSSLELGDSALYFCASSEYRGLGDNEQFFGPGTRLTVL.

This chain uses TRBV10-3 with TRBJ2-7; D is undetermined. CDR3 size: 16 residues. Between the trimmed V and J ends, which lost 3 bases and 0 bases, there was a span of 15 bases. In germline, CDR1 is ENHRY, CDR2 SYGVKD. CDR3 sequence: CAISDVSVSYSYEQYF. The CDR3 coding sequence is TGTGCCATCAGTGATGTCTCGGTTAGCTACTCCTACGAGCAGTACTTC.

The chain combines TRBV7-8 with TRBJ2-3; D unclear. CDR3 size: 12 residues. V was trimmed by 5 bases and J by 6 bases, leaving 9 bases between them. Germline-derived CDR1 and CDR2 are SGHVS and FQNEAQ. The CDR3 region is CASSPLGDTQYF. For the CDR3, the DNA is TGTGCCAGCAGCCCACTTGGGGATACGCAGTATTTT. Combining the CDR3 with reference TRBV7-8 and TRBJ2-3 gives the whole variable domain GAGVSQSPRYKVAKRGQDVALRCDPISGHVSLFWYQQALGQGPEFLTYFQNEAQLDKSGLPSDRFFAERPEGSVSTLKIQRTQQEDSAVYLCASSPLGDTQYFGPGTRLTVL.

This chain connects TRBV6-6 to TRBJ2-7, with TRBD2 identical over 8 bases. This CDR3 contains 14 residues. From germline, CDR1 is MNHNY and CDR2 SVGAGI (reference sequence). The trim removed 5 bases at V and 2 bases at J, leaving 5 bases unmatched. CDR3 in DNA: TGTGCCAGCAGTCCAACTAGCGGTGCCTACGAGCAGTACTTC. Its protein product is CASSPTSGAYEQYF.

The J gene is TRBJ1-1, the V gene TRBV6-5, with a possible D match to TRBD1 (5 bases). V lost 2 bases, J lost 0 bases, and 13 bases lay in between. The V gene's germline CDR1 is MNHEY and CDR2 SVGAGI. This CDR3 has 16 amino acids. CDR3 DNA sequence: TGTGCCAGCAGTTACGGACACAATAGTATGAACACTGAAGCTTTCTTT. Translation: CASSYGHNSMNTEAFF.

This clone was seen more than once but under ten times. This rearrangement joins TRBV29-1 to TRBJ2-7; possible D gene TRBD2, 6 bases. This CDR3 region has 16 residues. Germline V CDR1 and CDR2: SQVTM, ANQGSEA. The V and J ends lost 4 bases and 0 bases respectively, with 19 bases between them. The CDR3 sequence: CSVGDRSGDSSYEQYF. In nucleotides, the CDR3 is TGCAGCGTTGGGGATAGGTCGGGGGATTCCTCCTACGAGCAGTACTTC.

A single count supports this clone. This chain joins TRBV28 and TRBJ1-1, with D possibly TRBD1 on 6 matching bases. The length of the CDR3 is 13 residues. Trimming removed 7 bases from V and 3 bases from J, with 12 bases in between. Germline CDR1 is MDHEN and CDR2 is SYDVKM. The CDR3 region is CASIPGGDTEAFF. CDR3 in DNA: TGTGCCAGCATTCCTGGGGGCGACACTGAAGCTTTCTTT.